This entry describes one T cell receptor beta chain. Its antigen is undetermined. This record comes from a study of T-cell reconstitution after alpha-beta-depleted transplantation in children. Points from the study as a whole: One year post-transplant, T-cell counts and diversity were largely derived from T cells produced anew. Alpha-beta T cells about two months after transplant reportedly derived from several hundred expanded graft clones. Recipient T cells and thymic progenitors that survived were the source of the high TCRbeta diversity seen at day 60 in some patients.

CDR3 length: 15 amino acids. Per germline, CDR1 SEHNR and CDR2 FQNEAQ (reference sequence). The V gene end was trimmed by 2 bases and the J gene end by 7 bases; junction bases not matched to a gene: 5. As it was prepared, the TCRbeta library received unique molecular identifiers. TCRdb re-called the PCR reads with MiXCR, one entry per CDR3 protein. The top ten hold roughly 2.3% of the sample, which has about 600,000 distinct CDR3 sequences, 10% to 15% seen once. Source: PBMCs, mostly from graft donor cells, taken 360 days after TCRalphabeta/CD19-depleted stem cell transplant. The receptor was derived from a male patient younger than 18 who had a stem cell transplant for acute myeloid leukemia, so the T cells may come from the graft donor. V gene TRBV7-9 combines with J gene TRBJ2-1; the match to TRBD2 covers 10 bases. This chain's CDR3 is CASSLLAGDLNEQFF. CDR3 DNA sequence: TGTGCCAGCAGCTTACTAGCGGGAGATTTGAATGAGCAGTTCTTC.